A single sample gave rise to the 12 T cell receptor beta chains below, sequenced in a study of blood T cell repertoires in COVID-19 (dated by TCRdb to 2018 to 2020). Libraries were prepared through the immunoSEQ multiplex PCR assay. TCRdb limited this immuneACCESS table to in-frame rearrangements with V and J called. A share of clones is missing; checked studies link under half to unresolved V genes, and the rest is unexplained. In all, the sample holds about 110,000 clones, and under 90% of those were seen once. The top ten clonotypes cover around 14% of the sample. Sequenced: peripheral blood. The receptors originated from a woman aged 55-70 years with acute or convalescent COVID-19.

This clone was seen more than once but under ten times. The CDR3 DNA reads as TGTGCCAGCAGTGAAGGTGGGGCGGGGCTCGGAGCCGGGGAGCTGTTTTTT. This sequence encodes CASSEGGAGLGAGELFF. The chain has TRBV6-1 and TRBJ2-2; a weak D match, TRBD2 (6 bases). Trimming pared 1 base from V and 6 bases from J, leaving 18 bases between. Per the germline V gene, CDR1 is MNHNS and CDR2 is SASEGT. The CDR3 has 17 residues.

CDR3 sequence reads: CATSPPGANQPQHF. CDR3 DNA sequence: TGTGCCACCTCGCCACCGGGTGCTAATCAGCCCCAGCATTTT. This sequence joins TRBV7-2 and TRBJ1-5; no clear D. Trimming cost V 10 bases and J 4 bases, with 17 bases left between them. Germline assignment: CDR1 SGHTA and CDR2 FQGNSA. The CDR3 spans 14 residues.

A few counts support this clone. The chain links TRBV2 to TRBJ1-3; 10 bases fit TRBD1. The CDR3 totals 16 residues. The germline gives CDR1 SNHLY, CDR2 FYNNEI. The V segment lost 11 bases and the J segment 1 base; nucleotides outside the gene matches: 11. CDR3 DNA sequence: TGTGCCGGAGAGGGGACAGGGGATTATTCTGGAAACACCATATATTTT. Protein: CAGEGTGDYSGNTIYF.

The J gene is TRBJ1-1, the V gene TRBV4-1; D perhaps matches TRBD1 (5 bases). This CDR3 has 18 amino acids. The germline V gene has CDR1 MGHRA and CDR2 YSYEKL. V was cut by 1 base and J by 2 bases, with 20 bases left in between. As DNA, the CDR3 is TGCGCCAGCAGCCAAGGTCTTGTGCAGGGAGGAAGAAACACTGAAGCTTTCTTT. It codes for CASSQGLVQGGRNTEAFF.

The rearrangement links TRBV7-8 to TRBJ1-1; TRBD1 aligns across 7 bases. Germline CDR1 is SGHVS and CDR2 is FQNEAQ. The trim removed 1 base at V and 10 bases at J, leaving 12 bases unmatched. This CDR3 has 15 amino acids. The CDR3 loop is CASSLDDRARVGAFF. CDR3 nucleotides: TGTGCCAGCAGCTTAGATGACAGGGCCAGGGTGGGAGCTTTCTTT.

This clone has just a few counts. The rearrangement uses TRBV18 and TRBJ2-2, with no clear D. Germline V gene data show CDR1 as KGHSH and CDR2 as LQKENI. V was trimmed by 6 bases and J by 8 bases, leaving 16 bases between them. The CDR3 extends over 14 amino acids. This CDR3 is CASSSGSTYGELFF. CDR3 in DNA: TGTGCCAGCTCCTCAGGCTCAACATATGGGGAGCTGTTTTTT.

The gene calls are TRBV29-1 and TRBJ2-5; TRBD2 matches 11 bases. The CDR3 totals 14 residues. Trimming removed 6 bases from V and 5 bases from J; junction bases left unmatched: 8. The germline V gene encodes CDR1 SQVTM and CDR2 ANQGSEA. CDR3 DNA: TGCAGCGTCCAAGGGCTAGCGGGAGGTGAGACCCAGTACTTC. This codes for CSVQGLAGGETQYF. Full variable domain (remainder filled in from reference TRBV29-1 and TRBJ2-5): SAVISQKPSRDICQRGTSLTIQCQVDSQVTMMFWYRQQPGQSLTLIATANQGSEATYESGFVIDKFPISRPNLTFSTLTVSNMSPEDSSIYLCSVQGLAGGETQYFGPGTRLLVL.

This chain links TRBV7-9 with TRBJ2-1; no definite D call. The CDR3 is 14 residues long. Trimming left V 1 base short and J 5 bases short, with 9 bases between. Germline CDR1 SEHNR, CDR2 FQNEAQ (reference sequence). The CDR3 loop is CASSLGIANNEQFF. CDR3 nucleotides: TGTGCCAGCAGCTTAGGTATTGCGAACAATGAGCAGTTCTTC.

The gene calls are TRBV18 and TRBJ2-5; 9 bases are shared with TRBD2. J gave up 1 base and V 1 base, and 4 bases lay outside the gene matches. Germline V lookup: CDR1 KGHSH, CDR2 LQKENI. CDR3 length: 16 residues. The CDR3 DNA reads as TGTGCCAGCTCACCACAACTAGCGGGTGCCCAAGAGACCCAGTACTTC. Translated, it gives CASSPQLAGAQETQYF.

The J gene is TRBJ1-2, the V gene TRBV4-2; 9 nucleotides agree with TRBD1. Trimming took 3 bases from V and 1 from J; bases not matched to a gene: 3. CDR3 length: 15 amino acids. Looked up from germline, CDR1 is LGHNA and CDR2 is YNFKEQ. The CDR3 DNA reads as TGTGCCAGCAGCCACGAGGACAGGGGTAACTATGGCTACACCTTC. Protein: CASSHEDRGNYGYTF.

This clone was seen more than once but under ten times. The CDR3 bases are TGCGCCAGCAGCCAAGACCTAGATGGCTACACCTTC. It translates to CASSQDLDGYTF. The genes are TRBV4-1 and TRBJ1-2; D is undetermined. V was shortened by 0 bases and J by 6 bases, with 5 bases between the two germline ends. The length of the CDR3 is 12 residues. Germline loops: CDR1 MGHRA, CDR2 YSYEKL.

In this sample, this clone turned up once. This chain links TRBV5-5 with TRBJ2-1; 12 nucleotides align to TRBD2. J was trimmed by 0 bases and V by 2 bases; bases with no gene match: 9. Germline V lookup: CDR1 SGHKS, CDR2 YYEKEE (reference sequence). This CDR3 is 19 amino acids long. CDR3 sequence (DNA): TGTGCCAGCAGCTTCCCTAGCGGGAGGGTAGAGAACTCCTACAATGAGCAGTTCTTC. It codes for CASSFPSGRVENSYNEQFF. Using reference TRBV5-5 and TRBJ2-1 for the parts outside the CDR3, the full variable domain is DAGVTQSPTHLIKTRGQQVTLRCSPISGHKSVSWYQQVLGQGPQFIFQYYEKEERGRGNFPDRFSARQFPNYSSELNVNALLLGDSALYLCASSFPSGRVENSYNEQFFGPGTRLTVL.